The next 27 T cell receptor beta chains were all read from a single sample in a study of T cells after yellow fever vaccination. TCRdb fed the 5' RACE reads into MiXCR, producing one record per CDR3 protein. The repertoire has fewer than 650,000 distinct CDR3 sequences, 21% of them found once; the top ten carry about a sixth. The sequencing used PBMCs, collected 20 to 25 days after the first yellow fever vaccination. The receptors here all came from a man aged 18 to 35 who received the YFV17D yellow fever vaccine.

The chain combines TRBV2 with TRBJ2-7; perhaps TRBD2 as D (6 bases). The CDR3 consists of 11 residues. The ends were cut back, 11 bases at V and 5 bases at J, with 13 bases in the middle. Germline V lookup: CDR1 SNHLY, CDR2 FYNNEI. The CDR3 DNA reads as TGTGCCGGCGGGACGGATAACGAGCAGTACGTC. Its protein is CAGGTDNEQYV.

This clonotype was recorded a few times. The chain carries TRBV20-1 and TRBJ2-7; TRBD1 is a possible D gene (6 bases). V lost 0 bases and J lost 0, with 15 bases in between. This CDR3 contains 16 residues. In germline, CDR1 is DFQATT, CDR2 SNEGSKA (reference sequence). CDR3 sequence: CSARDPRRTASYEQYF. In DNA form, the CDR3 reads TGCAGTGCTAGAGATCCCCGGCGGACAGCCTCCTACGAGCAGTACTTC.

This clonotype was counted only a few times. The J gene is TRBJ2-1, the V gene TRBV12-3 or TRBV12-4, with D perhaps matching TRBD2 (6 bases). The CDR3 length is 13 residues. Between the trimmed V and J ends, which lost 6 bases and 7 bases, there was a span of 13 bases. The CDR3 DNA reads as TGTGCCAGCAGCCCAGGGACTTGGAATGAGCAGTTCTTC. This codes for CASSPGTWNEQFF.

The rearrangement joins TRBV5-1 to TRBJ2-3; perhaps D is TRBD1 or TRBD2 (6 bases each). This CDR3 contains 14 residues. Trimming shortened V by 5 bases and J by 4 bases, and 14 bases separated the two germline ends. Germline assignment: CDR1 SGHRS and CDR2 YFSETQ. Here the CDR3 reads CASSKGGRPDTQYF. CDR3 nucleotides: TGCGCCAGCAGTAAGGGGGGACGGCCAGATACGCAGTATTTT. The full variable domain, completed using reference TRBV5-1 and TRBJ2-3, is KAGVTQTPRYLIKTRGQQVTLSCSPISGHRSVSWYQQTPGQGLQFLFEYFSETQRNKGNFPGRFSGRQFSNSRSEMNVSTLELGDSALYLCASSKGGRPDTQYFGPGTRLTVL.

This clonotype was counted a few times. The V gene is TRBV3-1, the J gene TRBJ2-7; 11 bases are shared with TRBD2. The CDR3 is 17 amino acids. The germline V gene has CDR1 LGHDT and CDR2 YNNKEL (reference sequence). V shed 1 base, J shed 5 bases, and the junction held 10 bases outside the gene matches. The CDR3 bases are TGTGCCAGCAGCCAAGTGTTCTCTAGCGGGGGGCCAGACGAGCAGTACTTC. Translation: CASSQVFSSGGPDEQYF.

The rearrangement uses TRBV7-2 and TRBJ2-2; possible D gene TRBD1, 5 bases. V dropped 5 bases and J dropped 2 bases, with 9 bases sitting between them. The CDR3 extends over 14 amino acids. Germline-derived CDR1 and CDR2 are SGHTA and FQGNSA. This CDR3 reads CASSQQGNTGELFF. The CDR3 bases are TGTGCCAGCAGCCAGCAGGGAAACACCGGGGAGCTGTTTTTT.

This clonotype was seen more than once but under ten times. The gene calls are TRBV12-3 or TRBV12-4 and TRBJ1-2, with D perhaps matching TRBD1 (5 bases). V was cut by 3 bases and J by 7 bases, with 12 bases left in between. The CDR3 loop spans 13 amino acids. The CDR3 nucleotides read TGTGCCAGCAGTTTTTGGGGGAGCTCTGGCTACACCTTC. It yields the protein CASSFWGSSGYTF.

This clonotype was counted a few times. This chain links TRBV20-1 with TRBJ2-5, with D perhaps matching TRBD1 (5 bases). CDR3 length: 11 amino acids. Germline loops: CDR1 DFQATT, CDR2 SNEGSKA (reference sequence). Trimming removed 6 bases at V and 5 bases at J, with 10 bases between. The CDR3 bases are TGCAGTGCCCGGACATGGGAGACCCAGTACTTC. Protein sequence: CSARTWETQYF.

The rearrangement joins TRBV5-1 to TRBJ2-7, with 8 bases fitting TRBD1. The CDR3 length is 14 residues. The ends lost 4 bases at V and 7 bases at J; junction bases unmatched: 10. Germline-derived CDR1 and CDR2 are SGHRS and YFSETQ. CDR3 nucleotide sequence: TGCGCCAGCAGCCCGGGACAGGCCTCTTCGGAGCAGTACTTC. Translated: CASSPGQASSEQYF. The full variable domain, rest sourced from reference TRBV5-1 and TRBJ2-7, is KAGVTQTPRYLIKTRGQQVTLSCSPISGHRSVSWYQQTPGQGLQFLFEYFSETQRNKGNFPGRFSGRQFSNSRSEMNVSTLELGDSALYLCASSPGQASSEQYFGPGTRLTVT.

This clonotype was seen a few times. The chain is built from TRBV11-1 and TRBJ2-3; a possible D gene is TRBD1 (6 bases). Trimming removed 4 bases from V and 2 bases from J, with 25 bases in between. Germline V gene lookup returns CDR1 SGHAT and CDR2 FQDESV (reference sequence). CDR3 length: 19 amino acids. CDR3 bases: TGTGCCAGCAGCTACCGTCGGACAGTTTATTGGAACCACACAGATACGCAGTATTTT. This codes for CASSYRRTVYWNHTDTQYF. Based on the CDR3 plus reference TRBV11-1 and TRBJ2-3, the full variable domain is EAEVAQSPRYKITEKSQAVAFWCDPISGHATLYWYRQILGQGPELLVQFQDESVVDDSQLPKDRFSAERLKGVDSTLKIQPAELGDSAMYLCASSYRRTVYWNHTDTQYFGPGTRLTVL.

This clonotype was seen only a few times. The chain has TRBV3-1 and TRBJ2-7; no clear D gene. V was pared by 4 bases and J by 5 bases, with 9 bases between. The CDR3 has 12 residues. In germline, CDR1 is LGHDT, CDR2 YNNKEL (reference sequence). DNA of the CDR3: TGTGCCAGCAGCCTTACCGGCCACGAGCAGTACTTC. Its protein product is CASSLTGHEQYF.

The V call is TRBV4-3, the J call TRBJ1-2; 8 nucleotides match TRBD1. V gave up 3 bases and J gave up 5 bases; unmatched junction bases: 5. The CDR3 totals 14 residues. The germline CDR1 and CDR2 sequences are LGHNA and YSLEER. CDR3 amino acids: CASSHMTGEYGYTF. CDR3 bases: TGCGCCAGCAGCCATATGACAGGGGAGTATGGCTACACCTTC.

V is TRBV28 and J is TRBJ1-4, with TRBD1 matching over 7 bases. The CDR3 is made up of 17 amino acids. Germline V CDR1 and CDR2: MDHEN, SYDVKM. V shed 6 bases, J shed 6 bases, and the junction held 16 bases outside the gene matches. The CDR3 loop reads CASRAPGQLFPYEKLFF. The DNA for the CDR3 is TGTGCCAGCAGGGCTCCGGGACAGCTATTTCCCTATGAAAAACTGTTTTTT.

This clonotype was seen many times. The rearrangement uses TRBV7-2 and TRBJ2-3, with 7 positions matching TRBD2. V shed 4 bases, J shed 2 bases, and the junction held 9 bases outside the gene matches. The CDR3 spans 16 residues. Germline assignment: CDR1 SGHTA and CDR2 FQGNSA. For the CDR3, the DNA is TGTGCCAGCAGCTCGTACTCGGGGGGACTCACAGATACGCAGTATTTT. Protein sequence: CASSSYSGGLTDTQYF.

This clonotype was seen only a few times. For the CDR3, the DNA is TGTGCCAGCAGCGACCTGGGACTAGCGGGGGGTACAGATACGCAGTATTTT. Its protein is CASSDLGLAGGTDTQYF. The chain combines TRBV9 with TRBJ2-3; 15 nucleotides align to TRBD2. Unmatched junction bases numbered 5, after V lost 3 bases and J lost 3 bases. This CDR3 is 17 amino acids long. Germline loops: CDR1 SGDLS, CDR2 YYNGEE.

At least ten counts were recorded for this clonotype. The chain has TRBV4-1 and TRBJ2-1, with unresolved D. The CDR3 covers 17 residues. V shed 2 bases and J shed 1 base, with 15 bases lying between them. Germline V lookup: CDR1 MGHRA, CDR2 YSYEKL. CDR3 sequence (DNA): TGCGCCAGCAGCCAACCTACGGGTTATGGGTCCTACAATGAGCAGTTCTTC. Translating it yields CASSQPTGYGSYNEQFF.

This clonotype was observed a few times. For the CDR3, the DNA is TGCGCCAGCAGCCAAGATTCCCGGGGTATAGAGACCCAGTACTTC. Translated: CASSQDSRGIETQYF. The gene calls are TRBV4-1 and TRBJ2-5; a possible D gene is TRBD2 (5 bases). CDR3 length: 15 residues. The germline V gene has CDR1 MGHRA and CDR2 YSYEKL. V shed 0 bases and J shed 4 bases, with 12 bases lying between them.

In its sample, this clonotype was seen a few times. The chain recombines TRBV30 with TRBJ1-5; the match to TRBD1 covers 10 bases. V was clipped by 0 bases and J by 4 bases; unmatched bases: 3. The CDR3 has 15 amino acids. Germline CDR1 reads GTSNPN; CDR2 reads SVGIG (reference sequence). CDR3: CAWSVRGQGNQPQHF. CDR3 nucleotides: TGTGCCTGGAGTGTACGGGGACAGGGGAATCAGCCCCAGCATTTT. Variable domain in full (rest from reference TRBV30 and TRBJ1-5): SQTIHQWPATLVQPVGSPLSLECTVEGTSNPNLYWYRQAAGRGLQLLFYSVGIGQISSEVPQNLSASRPQDRQFILSSKKLLLSDSGFYLCAWSVRGQGNQPQHFGDGTRLSIL.

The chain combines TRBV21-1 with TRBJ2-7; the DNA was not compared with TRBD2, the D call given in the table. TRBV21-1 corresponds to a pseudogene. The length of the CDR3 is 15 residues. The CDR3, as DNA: TGTGCCAGCAGCTCCCGGGACAGCGGTTCCTACGAGCAGTACGTC. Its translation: CASSSRDSGSYEQYV.

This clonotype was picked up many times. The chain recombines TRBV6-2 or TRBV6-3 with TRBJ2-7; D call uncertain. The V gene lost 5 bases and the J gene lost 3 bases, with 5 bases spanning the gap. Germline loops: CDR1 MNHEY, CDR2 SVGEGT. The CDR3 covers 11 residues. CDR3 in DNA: TGTGCCAGCAGTACCTACTACGAGCAGTACTTC. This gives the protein CASSTYYEQYF.

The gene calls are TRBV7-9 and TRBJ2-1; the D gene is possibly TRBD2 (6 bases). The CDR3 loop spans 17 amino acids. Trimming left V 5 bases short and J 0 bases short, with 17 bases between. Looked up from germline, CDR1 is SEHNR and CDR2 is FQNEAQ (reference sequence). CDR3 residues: CASSTPREASSYNEQFF. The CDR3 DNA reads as TGTGCCAGCAGCACTCCAAGGGAGGCGAGCTCCTACAATGAGCAGTTCTTC.

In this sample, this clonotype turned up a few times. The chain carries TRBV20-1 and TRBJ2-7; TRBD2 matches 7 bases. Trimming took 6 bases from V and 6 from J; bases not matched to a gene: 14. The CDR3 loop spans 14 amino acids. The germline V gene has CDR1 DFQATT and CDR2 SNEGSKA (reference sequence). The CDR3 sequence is CSAKPPAGVGEQYF. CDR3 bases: TGCAGTGCAAAACCCCCTGCGGGGGTGGGCGAGCAGTACTTC.

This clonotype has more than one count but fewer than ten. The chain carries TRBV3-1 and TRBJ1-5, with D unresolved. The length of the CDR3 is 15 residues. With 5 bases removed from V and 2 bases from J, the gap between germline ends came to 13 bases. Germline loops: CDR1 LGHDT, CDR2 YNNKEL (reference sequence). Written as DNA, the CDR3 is TGTGCCAGCAGCGATCCGCGGCTGGGCAATCAGCCCCAGCATTTT. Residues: CASSDPRLGNQPQHF.

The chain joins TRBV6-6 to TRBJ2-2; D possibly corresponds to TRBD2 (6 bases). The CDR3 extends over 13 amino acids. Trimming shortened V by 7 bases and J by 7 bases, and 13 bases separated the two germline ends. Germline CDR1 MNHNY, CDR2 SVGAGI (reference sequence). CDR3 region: CASMAGGDGELFF. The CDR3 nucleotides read TGTGCCAGCATGGCGGGCGGGGACGGGGAGCTGTTTTTT.

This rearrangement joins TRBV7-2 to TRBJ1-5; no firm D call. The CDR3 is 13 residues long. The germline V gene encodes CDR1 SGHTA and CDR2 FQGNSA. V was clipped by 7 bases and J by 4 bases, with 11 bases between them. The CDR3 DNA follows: TGTGCCAGCAAACAAACAGCGAATCAGCCCCAGCATTTT. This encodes CASKQTANQPQHF.

CDR3 sequence reads: CATSDSYYGGTVYQPQHF. The CDR3 nucleotides are TGTGCCACCAGTGATTCTTACTACGGGGGCACAGTCTATCAGCCCCAGCATTTT. The chain recombines TRBV24-1 with TRBJ1-5, with a tentative D call TRBD1 (6 bases). CDR1 is KGHDR and CDR2 is SFDVKD in the germline V gene. This CDR3 is 18 amino acids long. The V and J ends lost 2 bases and 5 bases respectively, with 21 bases between them.

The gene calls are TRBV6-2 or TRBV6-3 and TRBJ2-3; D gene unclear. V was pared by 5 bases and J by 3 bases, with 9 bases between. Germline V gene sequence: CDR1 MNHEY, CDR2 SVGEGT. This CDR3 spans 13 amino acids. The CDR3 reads CASSASRTDTQYF. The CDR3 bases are TGTGCCAGCAGTGCCAGTAGGACAGATACGCAGTATTTT.